This T cell receptor beta chain was recovered during a study of cytomegalovirus exposure and HLA in healthy donors. Trimming cost V 4 bases and J 0 bases; bases outside gene matches: 7. The germline CDR1 and CDR2 sequences are SGHRS and YFSETQ. CDR3 length: 16 residues. Assay: immunoSEQ multiplex PCR; the TCRdb copy retains only in-frame clones and omits some. The sample includes about 140,000 clones, just under 85% of them seen just once. Study findings and constraints: Many donors shared some public TCRs, even though most TCR sequences were rare. Cytomegalovirus-associated status was assigned to 150 or so TCR beta chains.

Comments on this clone: The antigen remains undetermined.

The V call is TRBV5-1, the J call TRBJ2-3; 8 nucleotides line up with TRBD1. The source of this sequence is a man in his thirties or forties in good health and CMV-seropositive. Material for sequencing was PBMCs. This CDR3 is CASSRTGSSSTDTQYF. The CDR3 DNA sequence: TGCGCCAGCAGCAGGACAGGGTCCTCGAGCACAGATACGCAGTATTTT.